This is a list of T cell receptor beta chains from one sample in a study of kidney transplant recipient with SARS-CoV-2 infection. TCRdb called the reads again in MiXCR, with one record for every CDR3 protein. Of some 220,000 distinct CDR3 sequences listed, under 30% were seen once; the top ten hold around 7.8%. The sample in question was a blood sample, obtained at baseline and between days 110 and 120 from a kidney transplant recipient. Every receptor here comes from a young adult male patient who had COVID-19 and was a kidney transplant recipient. The T cells may come from the graft donor. The CDR3 runs from the conserved cysteine through the conserved F or W. Each record gives: CDR3 protein, CDR3 DNA, V gene, D gene, CDR3 length, clone size, J gene. D genes are given only for firm matches. Expanded clones get a size class; other rows say once, few or many, or leave the size out.

cdr3_aa: CAWSVAAVSTDTQYF; cdr3_nt: TGTGCCTGGAGTGTCGCGGCAGTTAGCACAGATACGCAGTATTTT; v_call: TRBV30; d_call: NA; cdr3_length: 15; clone_size: few; j_call: TRBJ2-3
cdr3_aa: CASSPGGLASVETQYF; cdr3_nt: TGTGCCAGCAGTCCCGGGGGACTAGCGTCCGTAGAGACCCAGTACTTC; v_call: TRBV6-2/TRBV6-3; d_call: TRBD2; cdr3_length: 16; clone_size: NA; j_call: TRBJ2-5
cdr3_aa: CASSLSGAGEAFF; cdr3_nt: TGTGCCAGCAGCTTATCCGGGGCCGGTGAAGCTTTCTTT; v_call: TRBV7-6; d_call: NA; cdr3_length: 13; clone_size: many; j_call: TRBJ1-1
cdr3_aa: CASSFKIPISFSETQYF; cdr3_nt: TGTGCCAGCAGCTTTAAAATTCCCATTTCTTTCTCTGAGACCCAGTACTTC; v_call: TRBV3-1; d_call: NA; cdr3_length: 17; clone_size: many; j_call: TRBJ2-5
cdr3_aa: CASSQRTCIGKTYGYTF; cdr3_nt: TGTGCCAGCAGTCAACGCACCTGCATCGGAAAGACCTATGGCTACACCTTC; v_call: TRBV6-2/TRBV6-3; d_call: NA; cdr3_length: 17; clone_size: many; j_call: TRBJ1-2
cdr3_aa: CASSVGGGRGSEQYF; cdr3_nt: TGTGCCAGCAGCGTAGGAGGGGGACGGGGGAGCGAGCAGTACTTC; v_call: TRBV9; d_call: NA; cdr3_length: 15; clone_size: NA; j_call: TRBJ2-7
cdr3_aa: CASSLRSGRSYEQYF; cdr3_nt: TGTGCCAGCAGTTTAAGGAGCGGGAGATCCTACGAGCAGTACTTC; v_call: TRBV27; d_call: TRBD2; cdr3_length: 15; clone_size: many; j_call: TRBJ2-7
cdr3_aa: CSARRGLAYEQYF; cdr3_nt: TGCAGTGCCAGGCGGGGCCTAGCCTACGAGCAGTACTTC; v_call: TRBV20-1; d_call: NA; cdr3_length: 13; clone_size: many; j_call: TRBJ2-7
cdr3_aa: CASSVALSLLGEQFF; cdr3_nt: TGTGCCAGCAGCGTAGCTTTGAGCCTATTAGGTGAGCAGTTCTTC; v_call: TRBV9; d_call: NA; cdr3_length: 15; clone_size: few; j_call: TRBJ2-1
cdr3_aa: CASSQILCIGKTYGYTF; cdr3_nt: TGTGCCAGCAGTCAGATTCTCTGCATCGGAAAGACCTATGGCTACACCTTC; v_call: TRBV6-2/TRBV6-3; d_call: NA; cdr3_length: 17; clone_size: many; j_call: TRBJ1-2
cdr3_aa: CASSACETNRKTYGYTF; cdr3_nt: TGTGCCAGTAGTGCATGCGAGACAAATCGAAAGACCTATGGCTACACCTTC; v_call: TRBV19; d_call: NA; cdr3_length: 17; clone_size: many; j_call: TRBJ1-2
cdr3_aa: CASSLHSGTSSYEQYF; cdr3_nt: TGTGCCAGTTCCCTCCATAGCGGAACCAGCTCCTACGAGCAGTACTTC; v_call: TRBV28; d_call: NA; cdr3_length: 16; clone_size: many; j_call: TRBJ2-7